These T cell receptor beta chains were read from a single sample in a study of tumor-infiltrating lymphocytes in primary liver carcinoma. Each CDR3 protein is one row after TCRdb ran MiXCR on the multiplex PCR reads. The data hold about 84,000 distinct CDR3 sequences, with 72% observed a single time. The sample was liver tumor tissue from sampling region 1. These receptor sequences come from a man aged 35-49 years with primary liver carcinoma and hepatitis B virus infection. The CDR3 runs from the conserved cysteine through the conserved F or W. The D gene is left open where the match is weak. The listing skips clone size in some rows; elsewhere it reads once, few, many or a size class.

j_call,clone_size,d_call,v_call,cdr3_nt,cdr3_aa
TRBJ2-7,-,TRBD1,TRBV29-1,TGCAGCGTTGGGATAGGGGGCGGCGAACAGTACTTC,CSVGIGGGEQYF
TRBJ2-7,many,-,TRBV10-2,TGCGCCAGCAGGAGCCACTACGAGCAGTACTTC,CASRSHYEQYF
TRBJ2-5,once,TRBD2,TRBV29-1,TGCAGCGTTGACGGGAGGGCCGCTGAGACCCAGTATTTC,CSVDGRAAETQYF
TRBJ2-7,-,-,TRBV7-8,TGTACCAGCAGCTTAGGGAAAGGGGCCTACGAGCAGTACTTC,CTSSLGKGAYEQYF
TRBJ2-1,-,-,TRBV11-2,TGTGCCATCAGCTTGGAAACTAGCAGTCAGGGTGAGCAGTTCTTC,CAISLETSSQGEQFF
TRBJ2-2,-,-,TRBV4-1,TGCGCCAGCAGCCAAGATCAAGGGAGCACCGGGGAGCTGCTTTTT,CASSQDQGSTGELLF
TRBJ2-3,-,TRBD2,TRBV28,TGTGCCAGCAGCCAATGGGAGGGAGAGGCCCTGAGCACAGATACGCAGTATTTT,CASSQWEGEALSTDTQYF
TRBJ2-2,-,-,TRBV4-2,TGTGCCAGCAGCCAGGATCTACGGGGATCCGGGGAGCTGTTTTTT,CASSQDLRGSGELFF
TRBJ1-2,-,-,TRBV29-1,TGCATCATGTGGACGTCGGGGGCATTTGGCTACACCTTC,CIMWTSGAFGYTF
TRBJ1-5,many,-,TRBV4-2,TGTGCCAGCAGCCAAGAAGCCAGGGTGGGGGGTCAGCCCCAGCATTTT,CASSQEARVGGQPQHF
TRBJ2-3,-,TRBD1,TRBV4-2,TGTGCTAGCAGCCATACACAGGGGGTTGGGCCAGATATGCAGTATTTT,CASSHTQGVGPDMQYF
TRBJ2-5,-,-,TRBV12-3/TRBV12-4,TGTGCCAGCAGTTCGAACGACCAGGAGAACCAGTACTTC,CASSSNDQENQYF
TRBJ2-5,-,TRBD2,TRBV11-2,TGTGCCAGTAGCTGGGGAGGGGAAGAGACCCAGTACTTC,CASSWGGEETQYF
TRBJ2-7,-,-,TRBV12-3/TRBV12-4,TGTGCCAGTAGTCCATATAACTACGAGCAGTACTTC,CASSPYNYEQYF
TRBJ2-1,-,-,TRBV4-1,TGCGCCAGCAGCCAAGCGACTGGCTACAACGAGCAGTCCTTC,CASSQATGYNEQSF
TRBJ1-4,-,-,TRBV15,TGTGCTACCAGCCCGATGGGGGAAGGAGGGGAAAAACTGTTTTTT,CATSPMGEGGEKLFF
TRBJ2-7,-,TRBD1,TRBV29-1,TGCAGCGTTGTTAGGGACAGAGATTTCTACGAGGAGTACTTC,CSVVRDRDFYEEYF
TRBJ2-3,-,TRBD2,TRBV7-9,TGTGCCAGCAGCTTAGAGGCGGGGGAAGGCACAGATACGCAGTATTTT,CASSLEAGEGTDTQYF
TRBJ2-1,-,-,TRBV7-9,TGCGCCAGCAGCTTACACCCCTCGCAGGGGAGGGGAGCCAATGAGCAGTTCTTC,CASSLHPSQGRGANEQFF
TRBJ2-1,-,-,TRBV6-6,TGTGCCGGCAGTCAGGTTGGGGATCAGTTCTTC,CAGSQVGDQFF
TRBJ2-5,many,-,TRBV30,TGTGCCTGGAGTGTCCCCGGGGCGGCGACCCAGTACTTC,CAWSVPGAATQYF
TRBJ2-1,-,TRBD2,TRBV6-7,TGTGCCAGCAGTTACTCTCAGGGTGGGCCGCAATCGGGAGGGTCCTACAATGAGCAGTTCTTC,CASSYSQGGPQSGGSYNEQFF
TRBJ1-3,many,-,TRBV24-1,TGTGCCACCAGTGAAAACGATAACACCATATATTTT,CATSENDNTIYF
TRBJ1-1,-,-,TRBV12-3/TRBV12-4,TGTGCCAGCAGTTACTGGGGGGGAGCTTTCTTT,CASSYWGGAFF
TRBJ1-2,-,-,TRBV11-2,TGTGCCAGCAGCTTAGAGTGGAATTATGGCTCCACCTTC,CASSLEWNYGSTF
TRBJ2-2,-,-,TRBV10-3,TGTGCCACCAGTGAGACTGGCGCCGGGGAGCTGTTTTTT,CATSETGAGELFF
TRBJ2-2,-,-,TRBV29-1,TGCAGAGTTGGGCGAGCGGCACTGAACGCCGGGGAGCTGTTTTTT,CRVGRAALNAGELFF
TRBJ2-7,-,TRBD2,TRBV4-2,TGTGTCAGCAGCCATTACCTAGTGGGAGGGCCGGGCGAGCAGTACTTC,CVSSHYLVGGPGEQYF
TRBJ2-7,-,-,TRBV28,TGTGCCACCAGGGTATGGGGGCGCGAGCAGTACTTC,CATRVWGREQYF
TRBJ1-6,-,-,TRBV6-6,TGTGCTGGTCGGAGTTCCTATAGTTCACCCCTTCACTTT,CAGRSSYSSPLHF
TRBJ1-1,many,TRBD1,TRBV12-3/TRBV12-4,TGTGCCAGCACTAAGGGGGCCACTGAAGCTTTCTTT,CASTKGATEAFF
TRBJ1-3,-,-,TRBV12-3/TRBV12-4,TGTGCCAGCAATTTCCTCCGTCCATTTGGAAACACCATATATTTT,CASNFLRPFGNTIYF
TRBJ2-7,few,TRBD2,TRBV19,TGTGCCAGCTATGGGACTAGCGGGAGATACTCCTACGAGCAGTACTTC,CASYGTSGRYSYEQYF
TRBJ2-4,-,-,TRBV4-2,TGTGCCAGCAGCCAGGACTTAGTCAAAAACATTCAGTACTTC,CASSQDLVKNIQYF
TRBJ2-1,-,-,TRBV11-2,TGTGCCACCGGGCAAGACCAGCTGTCCTACAATGAGCCGTTCTTC,CATGQDQLSYNEPFF
TRBJ2-2,-,-,TRBV10-1,TGCGCCAGTAGTGAAATCGAAACCGGGGAGCTGTCTTTT,CASSEIETGELSF
TRBJ1-2,few,-,TRBV11-2,TGTGCCAACAGCTTAGAGGGGAACTATGGTTACACTTTC,CANSLEGNYGYTF
TRBJ1-1,once,-,TRBV6-1,TGTGCCAGCAGTGAAACATGGACGCGATGTCGGGCTTTCTTT,CASSETWTRCRAFF
TRBJ1-1,-,-,TRBV6-2/TRBV6-3,TGTGCCGGCAGCTTGGACTCGAACACTGAAGCTTTCTTT,CAGSLDSNTEAFF
TRBJ2-5,-,-,TRBV7-8,TGTGCCAGCAGCTTCGAAGTCGAGGAGACCCAGTACTTC,CASSFEVEETQYF
TRBJ2-3,-,-,TRBV29-1,TGCAGCGGTGGACAGGCTCTAAGCGGGAGCGGCGCCACAGATACGCACTATTTT,CSGGQALSGSGATDTHYF
TRBJ2-5,-,-,TRBV29-1,TGCATCATCTCTTGGGGGGGGGCCGCTAAGGTGGAGGCCCAGTACTTC,CIISWGGAAKVEAQYF
TRBJ2-3,-,-,TRBV4-1,TGCGCCAACAGCCAAGACCAATTGGCAGATATGCAGTATTTT,CANSQDQLADMQYF
TRBJ2-7,-,-,TRBV6-5,TGTGCCAACAGTTTCTCGTACTGGCGGGCGAATATCCCCTGCGAGCAGTACTTC,CANSFSYWRANIPCEQYF
TRBJ2-1,-,-,TRBV6-5,TGTGCCAACAGTTATTCGTGGGTGAAACCCTACAATGAGCAGTTCTTC,CANSYSWVKPYNEQFF
TRBJ2-1,-,-,TRBV6-2/TRBV6-3,TGTGCCAGTAGTTACTGGGGGAGGAGCTCCCACAATGAGCAGTTCTTC,CASSYWGRSSHNEQFF
TRBJ2-7,-,TRBD1,TRBV12-3/TRBV12-4,TGTGCCAGCAGCCGTACAAGGGGGCTGTCCTACGAGCATTACTTC,CASSRTRGLSYEHYF
TRBJ2-1,-,-,TRBV11-2,TGTGCCAGAGAGTACACAATAGATGAGCAGTTCTTC,CAREYTIDEQFF
TRBJ2-3,-,-,TRBV2,TGTGCCAGCAAATCGACAGGCGGCACAGATACGCAGTATTTT,CASKSTGGTDTQYF
TRBJ1-2,-,TRBD1,TRBV29-1,TGCAGCGTCGGGACAGGCATTTATGGCTACACCTTC,CSVGTGIYGYTF
TRBJ2-3,-,TRBD2,TRBV30,TGTGCCTGGAGTGGGGATGGCGGGAGTTGGACAGATACGCAGTATTTT,CAWSGDGGSWTDTQYF
TRBJ2-1,many,TRBD2,TRBV10-3,TGTGCCATCAGTGTGACTACGGGACTAGCGGGGGGCCACAATGAGCAGTTCTTC,CAISVTTGLAGGHNEQFF
TRBJ2-3,-,-,TRBV29-1,TGCGGCGTTCCATGGGGCTTTCATAGCACAGATATGCAGTATTTT,CGVPWGFHSTDMQYF
TRBJ1-2,-,-,TRBV30,TGTGCCTGGGGTCTTGGATCTAACTATGGTTACACCTTC,CAWGLGSNYGYTF
TRBJ1-2,once,-,TRBV4-1,TGCGCCAGCAGCCAAGTAGTGACCGACTATGGCTACACCTTC,CASSQVVTDYGYTF